The clone carrying this T cell receptor (beta chain) was found a few times. The antigen remains unidentified. TCRdb fed the RT-PCR reads into MiXCR, producing one record per CDR3 protein. The table has approximately 500,000 distinct CDR3 sequences, 14% seen once. The data derive from a study of response to subunit inactivated influenza vaccine. The study, taken as a whole, reports: T cells newly recruited by each seasonal influenza vaccination are few, the authors suggested.

CDR3 size: 18 residues. V was pared by 8 bases and J by 4 bases, with 26 bases between. CDR1 and CDR2 from the germline V gene are MNHEY and SVGEGT. The TCR was taken from a man in his fifties or sixties who received an inactivated influenza vaccine. This sequence joins TRBV6-2 or TRBV6-3 and TRBJ2-2, with D unclear. The specimen comprised PBMCs from blood, sampled 11 to 12 days after vaccination. CDR3: CASVDKWVSGRRTGELFF. The CDR3 DNA reads as TGTGCCAGCGTGGATAAGTGGGTTTCCGGGCGTCGCACCGGGGAGCTGTTTTTT.